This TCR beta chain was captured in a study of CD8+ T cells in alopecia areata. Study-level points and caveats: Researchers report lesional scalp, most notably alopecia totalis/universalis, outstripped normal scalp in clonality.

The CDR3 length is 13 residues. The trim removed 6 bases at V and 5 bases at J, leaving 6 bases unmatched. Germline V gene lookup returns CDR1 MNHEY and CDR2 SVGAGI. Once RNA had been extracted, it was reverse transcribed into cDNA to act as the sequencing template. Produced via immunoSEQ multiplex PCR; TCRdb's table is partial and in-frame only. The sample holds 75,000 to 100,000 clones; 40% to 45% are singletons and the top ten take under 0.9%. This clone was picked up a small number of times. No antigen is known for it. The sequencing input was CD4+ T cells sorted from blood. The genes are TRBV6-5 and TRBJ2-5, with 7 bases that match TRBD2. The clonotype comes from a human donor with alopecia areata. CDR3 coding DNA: TGTGCCAGCAGCCCAGGGCGGGGGGAGACCCAGTACTTC. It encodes CASSPGRGETQYF.